A single sample is the source of the 15 T cell receptor beta chains below, sequenced in a study of T-cell memory formation after mild COVID-19. From the 5' RACE reads, TCRdb called clonotypes with MiXCR, one entry per CDR3 protein. The data contain about 16,000 distinct CDR3 sequences, approximately 23% of them seen just once; the ten biggest clones take up 60% to 70%. Sample: PBMCs or a T cell subset sorted from them (not recorded which). The source of these receptors is a man between 18 and 29 years old who had mild COVID-19 (a few samples of this study predate the infection). Cell type and time point are not known.

The chain is built from TRBV7-2 and TRBJ1-5; D not resolved. The ends were cut back, 5 bases at V and 4 bases at J, with 9 bases in the middle. The germline gives CDR1 SGHTA, CDR2 FQGNSA. This CDR3 has 13 amino acids. The CDR3 sequence is CASSPESNQPQHF. Written as DNA, the CDR3 is TGTGCCAGCAGCCCCGAATCAAATCAGCCCCAGCATTTT.

This clonotype was observed many times. This chain links TRBV5-1 with TRBJ1-1; TRBD1 is a possible D gene (5 bases). Trimming cost V 0 bases and J 3 bases, with 12 bases left between them. Germline CDR1 is SGHRS and CDR2 is YFSETQ. There are 15 residues in the CDR3. Here the CDR3 reads CASSLVRADDTEAFF. In DNA, the CDR3 is TGCGCCAGCAGCTTGGTCAGGGCAGATGACACTGAAGCTTTCTTT.

The chain has TRBV7-3 and TRBJ2-2; D gene unclear. Trimming removed 1 base from V and 0 bases from J, with 9 bases in between. CDR3 length: 16 amino acids. Per the germline V gene, CDR1 is SGHTA and CDR2 is FQGTGA. The CDR3 is CASSLKPIANTGELFF. The CDR3 DNA follows: TGTGCCAGCAGCTTAAAGCCCATAGCGAACACCGGGGAGCTGTTTTTT.

There are a few counts of this clonotype. The CDR3 loop reads CASSTSSDRALFYEQYF. The CDR3 DNA follows: TGTGCCAGCAGCACTAGTTCCGACAGGGCGCTCTTCTACGAGCAGTACTTC. V usage is TRBV27 and J usage is TRBJ2-7; 7 bases align to TRBD1. The ends lost 6 bases at V and 3 bases at J; junction bases unmatched: 17. Germline assignment: CDR1 MNHEY and CDR2 SMNVEV (reference sequence). The CDR3 totals 17 residues.

CDR3 coding DNA: TGTGCCATCAGCGGGACGGTGATGGGCCAGCCCCAGCATTTT. Its protein product is CAISGTVMGQPQHF. The rearrangement uses TRBV10-3 and TRBJ1-5; tentative D call: TRBD1 (5 bases). Germline V gene sequence: CDR1 ENHRY, CDR2 SYGVKD. There are 14 residues in the CDR3. Trimming took off 6 bases at V and 7 bases at J, with 16 bases between the two ends.

This clonotype was counted at least ten times. The chain has TRBV7-6 and TRBJ1-1; 7 nucleotides line up with TRBD1. CDR1 is SGHVS, CDR2 FNYEAQ, per germline. CDR3 length equals 15 residues. The V gene end was trimmed by 4 bases and the J gene end by 3 bases; junction bases not matched to a gene: 8. CDR3 nucleotides: TGTGCCAGCAGCTCCCACAGGGGTGTAGACACTGAAGCTTTCTTT. Translating it yields CASSSHRGVDTEAFF.

The V and J genes are TRBV5-1 and TRBJ1-2; 11 bases line up with TRBD1. From germline, CDR1 is SGHRS and CDR2 YFSETQ. The V gene end was trimmed by 2 bases and the J gene end by 4 bases; junction bases not matched to a gene: 7. CDR3 length: 16 amino acids. This chain's CDR3 is CASSLTGTGGTYGYTF. Written as DNA, the CDR3 is TGCGCCAGCAGCTTAACCGGGACAGGGGGGACCTATGGCTACACCTTC.

Many counts were recorded for this clonotype. The J gene is TRBJ2-7, the V gene TRBV5-1; D not certain. Trimming shortened V by 0 bases and J by 3 bases, and 10 bases separated the two germline ends. CDR1 and CDR2 from the germline V gene are SGHRS and YFSETQ. This CDR3 region has 14 residues. The DNA of the CDR3 is TGCGCCAGCAGCTTGGCCCTGGGTGTCTACGAGCAGTACTTC. As protein: CASSLALGVYEQYF. Looking up the rest from reference TRBV5-1 and TRBJ2-7 gives the full variable domain: KAGVTQTPRYLIKTRGQQVTLSCSPISGHRSVSWYQQTPGQGLQFLFEYFSETQRNKGNFPGRFSGRQFSNSRSEMNVSTLELGDSALYLCASSLALGVYEQYFGPGTRLTVT.

This clonotype appeared many times. This chain joins TRBV6-5 and TRBJ1-2; D gene uncertain. The V end lost 4 bases, the J end lost 3 bases, and 12 bases lay between the germline ends. CDR1 and CDR2 (germline): MNHEY, SVGAGI. CDR3 length equals 14 residues. The CDR3 here is CASSSDLGHYGYTF. The CDR3 DNA sequence: TGTGCCAGCAGTTCCGACCTTGGACACTATGGCTACACCTTC.

This clonotype has at least ten counts. V and J are TRBV7-9 and TRBJ2-7; TRBD2 matches 8 bases. The CDR3 sequence is 13 residues long. CDR1 and CDR2 from the germline V gene are SEHNR and FQNEAQ (reference sequence). V shed 5 bases and J 7 bases; nucleotides not matched to a gene: 7. CDR3 amino acids: CASSIGLAREQYV. CDR3 nucleotides: TGTGCCAGCAGCATAGGACTAGCTCGAGAGCAGTACGTC.

This clonotype was seen only a few times. The rearrangement joins TRBV19 to TRBJ1-4; D is undetermined. This CDR3 has 15 amino acids. CDR1 LNHDA and CDR2 SQIVND come from the germline V gene (reference sequence). The V end was cut by 7 bases, the J end by 8 bases, with 20 bases between. CDR3: CASNPAAGSGEKLFF. CDR3 DNA sequence: TGTGCCAGTAATCCCGCAGCGGGGAGTGGAGAAAAACTGTTTTTT.

The genes are TRBV20-1 and TRBJ2-1, with 8 bases matching TRBD2. Germline V gives CDR1 DFQATT, CDR2 SNEGSKA (reference sequence). The J segment lost 3 bases and the V segment lost 3 bases, leaving 10 bases of the junction unmatched. The CDR3 is 16 residues long. CDR3 coding DNA: TGCAGTGCTAGGGGGAGCGGGAGAGATATCTACAATGAGCAGTTCTTC. Its protein is CSARGSGRDIYNEQFF.

Many counts were recorded for this clonotype. The V call is TRBV4-3, the J call TRBJ2-2, with D hard to call. CDR1 and CDR2 (germline): LGHNA, YSLEER. This CDR3 is built from 14 residues. V was pared by 2 bases and J by 0 bases, with 4 bases between. As DNA, the CDR3 is TGCGCCAGCAGCCAATCCCCGAACACCGGGGAGCTGTTTTTT. Translating gives CASSQSPNTGELFF.

This chain connects TRBV27 to TRBJ2-3, with D uncertain. The germline V and J ends were trimmed by 3 bases and 2 bases, with 21 bases remaining between them. Germline V gene sequence: CDR1 MNHEY, CDR2 SMNVEV (reference sequence). This CDR3 spans 18 amino acids. CDR3 DNA sequence: TGTGCCAGCAGTTTTTTGGGCCTGGCGGATCCACCCACAGATACGCAGTATTTT. Translating it yields CASSFLGLADPPTDTQYF.

This clonotype came up many times. The chain employs TRBV7-6 and TRBJ1-2; no clear D. Trimming took off 4 bases at V and 8 bases at J, with 20 bases between the two ends. Germline V CDR1 and CDR2: SGHVS, FNYEAQ. This CDR3 has 15 amino acids. This CDR3 reads CASSYTTGPPGGYTF. CDR3 bases: TGTGCCAGCAGCTATACTACCGGGCCGCCCGGGGGCTACACCTTC.